The 2 T cell receptor beta chains listed next were all sequenced from one sample in a study of tumor-infiltrating lymphocytes in primary liver carcinoma. From around 520 ng of total RNA, TCR beta-specific cDNA was reverse-transcribed using a constant-region primer. Amplification in three nested multiplex PCR rounds with slightly modified ARM-PCR gave rise to TCR beta libraries. In the first two PCR rounds, TRBV1-TRBV30 forward primers were paired with a C-beta reverse primer, and each round lasted about 10 cycles. MiXCR, applied by TCRdb to the multiplex PCR reads, yields one record per CDR3 protein. There are roughly 86,000 distinct CDR3 sequences in the sample; about 70% occur only once, and 25% to 35% lies in the top ten. Co-extraction of RNA and DNA was performed on roughly 20-33 mg of unsorted bulk tissue. Sequencing was done on a sample of tumor-adjacent normal liver tissue. Receptor source: a man between 40 and 49 years old with primary liver carcinoma and hepatitis B virus infection.

This clonotype appeared many times. The chain recombines TRBV4-1 with TRBJ2-1; a possible D gene is TRBD2 (6 bases). The CDR3 extends over 16 amino acids. Germline loops: CDR1 MGHRA, CDR2 YSYEKL. V was clipped by 1 base and J by 0 bases, with 10 bases between them. CDR3: CASSQGSGFSYNEQFF. CDR3 nucleotides: TGCGCCAGCAGCCAAGGTAGCGGATTCTCCTACAATGAGCAGTTCTTC.

The rearrangement uses TRBV5-4 and TRBJ2-7, with TRBD2 identical over 8 bases. Germline V gives CDR1 SGHNT, CDR2 YYREEE (reference sequence). The CDR3 runs 15 residues. Unmatched junction bases numbered 9, after V lost 2 bases and J lost 5 bases. The CDR3 nucleotides read TGTGCCAGCAGCTTTGGACCGGGACTAGACAACGAGCAGTACTTC. Encoded protein: CASSFGPGLDNEQYF. The complete variable domain, with remaining parts taken from reference TRBV5-4 and TRBJ2-7, reads ETGVTQSPTHLIKTRGQQVTLRCSSQSGHNTVSWYQQALGQGPQFIFQYYREEENGRGNFPPRFSGLQFPNYSSELNVNALELDDSALYLCASSFGPGLDNEQYFGPGTRLTVT.